This T cell receptor beta chain was recovered during a study of blood T cell repertoires in COVID-19. As for the study in general: Samples of COVID-19 (acute and convalescent) were obtained from the United States, Italy and Spain.

Clinical history as reported by participants underpinned cohort assignment. For recovered donors of Cohort 3, there were two negative PCRs, clearance, or symptom resolution. Per the authors' pipeline: How many nucleated cells were present was estimated from reference gene primer amplification. Sequenced by immunoSEQ multiplex PCR; TCRdb stores in-frame clones only, minus some. V and J calls and clone size are given by that table; D and trimming were obtained from the DNA. The repertoire holds about 150,000 clones, over 65% seen once, with just over 6% in the top ten. CDR3 length: 13 residues. The germline V gene has CDR1 MDHEN and CDR2 SYDVKM. The ends lost 10 bases at V and 4 bases at J; junction bases unmatched: 4.

Sequenced: PBMCs or T cells enriched from blood (not recorded which). The sequence derives from a woman in her forties or fifties who had recovered from COVID-19. The rearrangement uses TRBV28 and TRBJ2-1; 10 positions match TRBD1. For the CDR3, the DNA is TGTGCCACTGCGGGACAGGGGTACAATGAGCAGTTCTTC. Residues: CATAGQGYNEQFF. Full variable domain (outside the CDR3, taken from reference TRBV28 and TRBJ2-1): DVKVTQSSRYLVKRTGEKVFLECVQDMDHENMFWYRQDPGLGLRLIYFSYDVKMKEKGDIPEGYSVSREKKERFSLILESASTNQTSMYLCATAGQGYNEQFFGPGTRLTVL.